The 18 T cell receptor beta chains below come from one sample, sequenced in a study of shared clonotypes between healthy human individuals (dated by TCRdb to the early 2020s). Library construction relied on the immunoSEQ multiplex PCR assay. Imported from immuneACCESS, the table was reduced by TCRdb to in-frame sequences with V and J called. These copies leave out some clones; in studies compared against another copy, an unresolved V gene accounts for under half, and the cause of the remainder is not known. Counted in this sample were approximately 1,500,000 clones; 95% to 99% of them appeared once. The top ten hold approximately 0.45% of the sample. Material: naive CD4+ T cells sorted from blood. This sample's cell subset or site label indicates: CD45RA+ positively selected. These receptors all come from a man aged 30 to 39 in good health.

The chain couples TRBV5-4 to TRBJ2-7; 9 nucleotides agree with TRBD2. This CDR3 contains 15 residues. The V and J ends lost 4 bases and 5 bases, in that order; junction bases with no gene match: 10. The germline V gene encodes CDR1 SGHNT and CDR2 YYREEE (reference sequence). The CDR3 nucleotides read TGTGCCAGCAGCAACCTCGGCGGGAGGGCCGACGAGCAGTACTTC. Its protein product is CASSNLGGRADEQYF.

In this sample, this clone turned up once. The chain carries TRBV4-3 and TRBJ2-1, with D unresolved. The V and J ends lost 4 bases and 2 bases respectively, with 6 bases between them. The germline V gene has CDR1 LGHNA and CDR2 YSLEER. This CDR3 spans 13 amino acids. DNA of the CDR3: TGCGCCAGCAGCCCCCTCCCCTACAATGAGCAGTTCTTC. It codes for CASSPLPYNEQFF.

This clone appeared once. The identical CDR3 is also encoded by other nucleotide sequences in the sample. This chain links TRBV5-1 with TRBJ2-3; D remains ambiguous. This CDR3 has 12 amino acids. Germline V gene lookup returns CDR1 SGHRS and CDR2 YFSETQ. V lost 2 bases, J lost 6 bases, and 7 bases lay in between. The CDR3 region is CASSFLGDTQYF. CDR3 sequence (DNA): TGCGCCAGCAGCTTCCTCGGGGATACGCAGTATTTT.

The chain couples TRBV9 to TRBJ2-7; D not resolved. Trimming cost V 0 bases and J 5 bases, with 12 bases left between them. The germline V gene has CDR1 SGDLS and CDR2 YYNGEE. The CDR3 consists of 14 residues. The CDR3 loop is CASSVGSRLDEQYF. The CDR3 DNA reads as TGTGCCAGCAGCGTAGGTAGCAGGTTAGACGAGCAGTACTTC.

V is TRBV10-3 and J is TRBJ1-1, with 8 bases aligning to TRBD1. The V and J ends lost 3 bases and 11 bases, in that order; junction bases with no gene match: 5. Germline CDR1 is ENHRY and CDR2 is SYGVKD. This CDR3 has 12 residues. This CDR3 is CAISDRGQGAFF. CDR3 nucleotides: TGTGCCATCAGTGACAGGGGGCAAGGGGCTTTCTTT.

V is TRBV10-3 and J is TRBJ2-7, with TRBD1 identical over 7 bases. The CDR3 runs to 14 residues. Germline values: CDR1 ENHRY, CDR2 SYGVKD. V lost 6 bases, J lost 1 base, and 6 bases stayed unmatched. CDR3 region: CAIRGTVDSYEQYF. CDR3 coding DNA: TGTGCCATCAGGGGGACAGTAGATTCCTACGAGCAGTACTTC.

The V and J genes are TRBV7-2 and TRBJ1-2, with unresolved D. Trimming cost V 1 base and J 0 bases, with 12 bases left between them. The CDR3 has 16 residues. Per germline, CDR1 SGHTA and CDR2 FQGNSA. The CDR3 nucleotides read TGTGCCAGCAGCTTAGTTATCGCAGGTTCTAACTATGGCTACACCTTC. Protein: CASSLVIAGSNYGYTF.

The rearrangement joins TRBV7-2 to TRBJ2-7; 11 nucleotides agree with TRBD2. The CDR3 totals 18 residues. With 2 bases clipped from V and 0 bases from J, the junction kept 9 bases outside the gene matches. From germline, CDR1 is SGHTA and CDR2 FQGNSA. CDR3 sequence: CASSLRLAGGPSSYEQYF. For the CDR3, the DNA is TGTGCCAGCAGCTTAAGGCTAGCGGGAGGTCCTAGCTCCTACGAGCAGTACTTC.

This chain joins TRBV7-9 and TRBJ2-1; 8 nucleotides align to TRBD2. The length of the CDR3 is 15 residues. Per the germline V gene, CDR1 is SEHNR and CDR2 is FQNEAQ (reference sequence). The V gene end was trimmed by 4 bases and the J gene end by 4 bases; junction bases not matched to a gene: 6. The CDR3 spells CASSSREGLYNEQFF. The CDR3 nucleotides read TGTGCCAGCAGCTCACGGGAGGGCCTTTACAATGAGCAGTTCTTC.

The chain has TRBV5-1 and TRBJ2-1, with a possible D match to TRBD1 (7 bases). Trimming pared 3 bases from V and 4 bases from J, leaving 14 bases between. This CDR3 region has 15 residues. CDR1 is SGHRS, CDR2 YFSETQ, per germline. The CDR3 DNA reads TGCGCCAGCAGCTCCGGAGGGGACAGTTACAATGAGCAGTTCTTC. Translating gives CASSSGGDSYNEQFF.

The chain employs TRBV7-9 and TRBJ2-5, with 8 bases aligning to TRBD1. The germline CDR1 and CDR2 sequences are SEHNR and FQNEAQ (reference sequence). This CDR3 region has 18 residues. V dropped 0 bases and J dropped 4; count of bases not matched to a gene: 13. The CDR3 DNA is TGTGCCAGCAGCTTAGCGCGAATGGACAGGGACTTGGGAGAGACCCAGTACTTC. Amino acid sequence: CASSLARMDRDLGETQYF. The whole variable domain, filled in from reference TRBV7-9 and TRBJ2-5, reads DTGVSQNPRHKITKRGQNVTFRCDPISEHNRLYWYRQTLGQGPEFLTYFQNEAQLEKSRLLSDRFSAERPKGSFSTLEIQRTEQGDSAMYLCASSLARMDRDLGETQYFGPGTRLLVL.

The V and J genes are TRBV2 and TRBJ1-4; weak D call: TRBD1 (6 bases). Germline V gives CDR1 SNHLY, CDR2 FYNNEI. The CDR3 has 14 amino acids. V lost 4 bases, J lost 6 bases, and 12 bases lay in between. The CDR3 nucleotides read TGTGCCAGCAGTGGGGGGGGGCTTTATGAAAAACTGTTTTTT. The encoded protein is CASSGGGLYEKLFF.

The V gene is TRBV27, the J gene TRBJ1-2; D is ambiguous. This CDR3 region has 18 residues. The germline V and J ends were trimmed by 4 bases and 2 bases, with 23 bases remaining between them. CDR1 is MNHEY, CDR2 SMNVEV, per germline (reference sequence). The CDR3 region has the DNA TGTGCCAGCAGTTCCAGACTCCTTAGGAACAGTCAAAACTATGGCTACACCTTC. This sequence encodes CASSSRLLRNSQNYGYTF.

Concerning this clone: The sample contains more than one DNA sequence encoding this CDR3. The chain combines TRBV7-9 with TRBJ1-1, with unresolved D. CDR3 size: 13 residues. With 3 bases removed from V and 1 base from J, the gap between germline ends came to 6 bases. The germline CDR1 and CDR2 sequences are SEHNR and FQNEAQ (reference sequence). In nucleotides, the CDR3 is TGTGCCAGCAGCTTGCGAGAGAACACTGAAGCTTTCTTT. It codes for CASSLRENTEAFF.

The rearrangement joins TRBV27 to TRBJ2-2; 8 bases agree with TRBD1. CDR1 and CDR2 from the germline V gene are MNHEY and SMNVEV (reference sequence). This CDR3 is built from 16 residues. Losses at the gene ends were 7 bases for V and 1 base for J; bases not matched to a gene: 8. This CDR3 is CASTSGGTGNTGELFF. In nucleotides, the CDR3 is TGTGCCAGCACCTCAGGGGGGACAGGGAACACCGGGGAGCTGTTTTTT.

The V call is TRBV6-1, the J call TRBJ2-1; D unclear. Between the trimmed V and J ends, which lost 6 bases and 5 bases, there was a span of 8 bases. The CDR3 length is 12 residues. Germline CDR1 is MNHNS and CDR2 is SASEGT. This CDR3 reads CASSPPNNEQFF. As DNA, the CDR3 is TGTGCCAGCAGCCCCCCGAACAATGAGCAGTTCTTC.

This chain joins TRBV19 and TRBJ2-1, with TRBD2 matching 10 bases. Germline values: CDR1 LNHDA, CDR2 SQIVND (reference sequence). V lost 6 bases to trimming and J lost 5 bases; unmatched junction nucleotides: 16. This CDR3 has 18 residues. The CDR3 region is CASRAHPPPLAGDNEQFF. CDR3 in DNA: TGTGCCAGTAGAGCTCATCCACCGCCGCTAGCGGGAGACAATGAGCAGTTCTTC.

The gene calls are TRBV27 and TRBJ2-1; 10 bases fit TRBD2. Trimming cost V 5 bases and J 2 bases; bases outside gene matches: 9. The CDR3 spans 17 residues. Germline CDR1 MNHEY, CDR2 SMNVEV (reference sequence). This CDR3 is CASSTYLLAGTYNEQFF. The CDR3 DNA sequence: TGTGCCAGCAGTACATACCTACTAGCGGGAACCTACAATGAGCAGTTCTTC.